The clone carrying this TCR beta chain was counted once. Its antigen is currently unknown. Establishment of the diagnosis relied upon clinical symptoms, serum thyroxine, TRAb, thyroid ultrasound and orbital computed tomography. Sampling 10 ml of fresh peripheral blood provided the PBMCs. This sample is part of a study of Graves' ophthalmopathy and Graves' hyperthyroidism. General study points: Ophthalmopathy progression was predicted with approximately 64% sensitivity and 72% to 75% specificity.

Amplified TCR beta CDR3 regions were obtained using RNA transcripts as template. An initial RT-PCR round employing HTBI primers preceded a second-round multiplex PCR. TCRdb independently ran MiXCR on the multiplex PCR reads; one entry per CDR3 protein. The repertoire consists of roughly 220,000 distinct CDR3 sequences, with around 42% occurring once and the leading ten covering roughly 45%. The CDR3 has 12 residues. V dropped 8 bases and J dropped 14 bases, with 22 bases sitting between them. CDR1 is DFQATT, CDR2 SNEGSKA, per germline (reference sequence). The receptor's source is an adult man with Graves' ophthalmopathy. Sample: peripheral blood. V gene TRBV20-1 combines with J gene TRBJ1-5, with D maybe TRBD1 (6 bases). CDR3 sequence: CSPQGKDANEHF. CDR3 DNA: TGCAGTCCACAGGGAAAGGACGCCAATGAGCATTTT.